Sequencing of this T cell receptor (beta chain) was carried out in a study of blood T cells in healthy people across ages. A sample-barcoded 5' primer and a J-beta primer mix were used in a second PCR of about 6 to 12 cycles. A single record per CDR3 protein comes from TCRdb applying MiXCR to the 5' RACE reads. This sample carries around 1,800,000 distinct CDR3 sequences, about two fifths of them seen once, and the ten largest clones take 23%. CDR3 length: 14 residues. V was trimmed by 2 bases and J by 0 bases, leaving 8 bases between them. The germline gives CDR1 MNHEY, CDR2 SVGEGT. This receptor was obtained from a human donor in good health. The V and J genes are TRBV6-2 or TRBV6-3 and TRBJ2-7; D is unclear. The sequenced material came from blood. CDR3 residues: CASSYLRSSYEQYF. CDR3 DNA sequence: TGTGCCAGCAGTTACCTTAGGAGCTCCTACGAGCAGTACTTC.